This TCR beta chain was obtained from a study of blood T cell repertoires in COVID-19. Per the study methods: By means of reference gene primer amplification, nucleated cell counts were estimated. Repertoires were generated with immunoSEQ multiplex PCR, while TCRdb's copy carries only in-frame clones and drops some. That table gives V, J and clone size, and the DNA gave D and trimming. The sample includes around 100,000 clones, roughly 85% of them seen just once. Sequencing input: peripheral blood. This receptor was taken from a man aged 35-49 years with acute or convalescent COVID-19.

For the CDR3, the DNA is TGTGCCAGCAGTTCCCCTCTGACTAGCTTCTCCTACGAGCAGTACTTC. Its translation is CASSSPLTSFSYEQYF. This sequence joins TRBV28 and TRBJ2-7; 7 bases agree with TRBD2. Germline-derived CDR1 and CDR2 are MDHEN and SYDVKM. V was pared by 4 bases and J by 0 bases, with 9 bases of the junction left unmatched. CDR3 length: 16 residues.